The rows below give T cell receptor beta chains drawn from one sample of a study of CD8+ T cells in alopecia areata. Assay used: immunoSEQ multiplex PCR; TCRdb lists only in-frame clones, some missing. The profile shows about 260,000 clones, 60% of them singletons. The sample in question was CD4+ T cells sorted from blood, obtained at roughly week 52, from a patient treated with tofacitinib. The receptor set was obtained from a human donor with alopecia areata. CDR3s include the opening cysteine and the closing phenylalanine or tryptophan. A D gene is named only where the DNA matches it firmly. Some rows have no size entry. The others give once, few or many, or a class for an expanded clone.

TGTGCCAGCAGCCCAAGCGGGGGGGCCATAAAGACCCAGTACTTC	CASSPSGGAIKTQYF	TRBV9	TRBJ2-5	TRBD2	15	-
TGCAGCGTTGGGGCAGGTAGCTCCTACGAGCAGTACTTC	CSVGAGSSYEQYF	TRBV29-1	TRBJ2-7	-	13	few
TGTGCCAGCAGCTCCCAGGCGAACGGCGAGCAGTACTTC	CASSSQANGEQYF	TRBV7-9	TRBJ2-7	-	13	-
TGTGCCAGCAGCCAAGGGACCGTGCAAGAGACCCAGTACTTC	CASSQGTVQETQYF	TRBV14	TRBJ2-5	-	14	-
TGTGCCATCAGTGAAGAGGGAACTGGTGAAGCTTTCTTT	CAISEEGTGEAFF	TRBV10-3	TRBJ1-1	-	13	-
TGTGCCAGCAGCTCAACAGGGGACAATCTCTATGGCTACACCTTC	CASSSTGDNLYGYTF	TRBV5-5	TRBJ1-2	TRBD1	15	-
TGTGCCAGCAGCGAACAGGGCGTTAATTCACCCCTCCACTTT	CASSEQGVNSPLHF	TRBV5-6	TRBJ1-6	-	14	once
TGTGCCAGCAGGAGGAGGACAGGGTCCGCGTATGGCTACACCTTC	CASRRRTGSAYGYTF	TRBV9	TRBJ1-2	TRBD1	15	-
TGTGCCAGCAGCGCAGCGGGGGGGGACTATGGCTACACCTTC	CASSAAGGDYGYTF	TRBV6-5	TRBJ1-2	-	14	-
TGTGCCAGCAGCTTGGTTGGTACAGCCTTGAACACTGAAGCTTTCTTT	CASSLVGTALNTEAFF	TRBV5-6	TRBJ1-1	-	16	-
TGTGCCAGCAGCGTAGCTACGGGTGGCACCGGGGAGCTGTTTTTT	CASSVATGGTGELFF	TRBV9	TRBJ2-2	-	15	-
TGTGCCAGCAGCCGATATAGCAATCAGCCCCAGCATTTT	CASSRYSNQPQHF	TRBV6-5	TRBJ1-5	-	13	-
TGCAGCGTTGTATCAGACAGGGATAAAATCGGGGAGCTGTTTTTT	CSVVSDRDKIGELFF	TRBV29-1	TRBJ2-2	TRBD1	15	-
TGCGCCAGCAGCCAAGGCAGGTTGGCTGGCTACACCTTC	CASSQGRLAGYTF	TRBV4-1	TRBJ1-2	-	13	-
TGCAGCGTGGGCCCCCAGCGAGCTAACTATGGCTACACCTTC	CSVGPQRANYGYTF	TRBV29-1	TRBJ1-2	-	14	-
TGTGCCAGCAGAACTCCGGGACAGGGGAGCTACGAGCAGTACTTC	CASRTPGQGSYEQYF	TRBV13	TRBJ2-7	TRBD1	15	few
TGTGCCACCAGCAGAGGTGTGCAGGGGAGAAATACGCAGTATTTT	CATSRGVQGRNTQYF	TRBV15	TRBJ2-3	-	15	-
TGTGCCTGGCAATGGGGCAGGGGGCGCCCAGATACGCAGTATTTT	CAWQWGRGRPDTQYF	TRBV30	TRBJ2-3	TRBD1	15	few
TGCGCCAGCAGCCAAGCCGACCAGAATGCTTTCTTT	CASSQADQNAFF	TRBV4-3	TRBJ1-1	-	12	once
TGTGCCTGGAGCGAAAGGGGTTTGGGTGACACAGATACGCAGTATTTT	CAWSERGLGDTDTQYF	TRBV30	TRBJ2-3	-	16	once
TGCGCCAGCAGCATGGACAGGGGAAAAGTGGCCAAAAACATTCAGTACTTC	CASSMDRGKVAKNIQYF	TRBV5-1	TRBJ2-4	TRBD1	17	-
TGTGCCAGCAGCTCCGACAGGGAGTCCTACGAGCAGTACTTC	CASSSDRESYEQYF	TRBV6-5	TRBJ2-7	TRBD1	14	once
TGTGCCAGCAGCTACGGCGGGGGTGGAAACATTCAGTACTTC	CASSYGGGGNIQYF	TRBV11-2	TRBJ2-4	TRBD2	14	-
TGCGCCAGCAGCGGAGAATTGAATATCGAGCAGTACTTC	CASSGELNIEQYF	TRBV5-1	TRBJ2-7	-	13	-
TGTGCCACCAGCACATGGACCCAAGGAGAGACCCAGTACTTC	CATSTWTQGETQYF	TRBV15	TRBJ2-5	-	14	-
TGTGCCAGCAGCGTACTTGGTCTCGGTGGTCCCCTCCACTTT	CASSVLGLGGPLHF	TRBV9	TRBJ1-6	-	14	-